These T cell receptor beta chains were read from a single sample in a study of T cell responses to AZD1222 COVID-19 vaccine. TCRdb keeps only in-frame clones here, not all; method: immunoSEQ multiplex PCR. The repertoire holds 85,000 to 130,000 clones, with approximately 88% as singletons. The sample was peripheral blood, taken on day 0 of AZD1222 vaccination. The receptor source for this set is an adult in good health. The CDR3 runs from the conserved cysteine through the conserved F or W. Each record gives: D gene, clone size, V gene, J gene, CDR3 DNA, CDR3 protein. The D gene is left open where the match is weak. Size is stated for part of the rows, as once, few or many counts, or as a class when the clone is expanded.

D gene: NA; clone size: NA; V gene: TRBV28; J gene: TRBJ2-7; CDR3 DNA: TGTGCCAGCAGTTTCCATGGGCGGACCTACGAGCAGTACTTC; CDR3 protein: CASSFHGRTYEQYF
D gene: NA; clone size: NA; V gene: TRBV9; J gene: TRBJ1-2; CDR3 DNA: TGTGCCAGCAGCGTAAGAGGGGTGGATGGCTACACCTTC; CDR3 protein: CASSVRGVDGYTF
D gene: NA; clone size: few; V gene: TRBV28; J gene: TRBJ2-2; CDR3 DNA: TGTGCCAGCAGTAAAGCAGCCGGGGAGCTGTTTTTT; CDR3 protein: CASSKAAGELFF
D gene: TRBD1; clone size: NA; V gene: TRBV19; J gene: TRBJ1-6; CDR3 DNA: TGTGCCAGTAGTGGGGACAGGAGCTCCTATAATTCACCCCTCCACTTT; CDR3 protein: CASSGDRSSYNSPLHF
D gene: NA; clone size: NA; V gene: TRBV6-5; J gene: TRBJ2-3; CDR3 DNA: TGTGCCAGCACCAAGGACGGGGCTTTCACAGATACGCAGTATTTT; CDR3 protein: CASTKDGAFTDTQYF
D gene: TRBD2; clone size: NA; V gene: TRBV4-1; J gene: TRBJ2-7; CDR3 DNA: TGCGCCAGCAGCCCGATGCCTAGCGGGGGGACCGAATACGAGCAGTACTTC; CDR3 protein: CASSPMPSGGTEYEQYF
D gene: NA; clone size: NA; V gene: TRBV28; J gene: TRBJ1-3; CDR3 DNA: TGTGCCAGCAGTTCCACCAGACTGCGCTCTGGAAACACCATATATTTT; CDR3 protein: CASSSTRLRSGNTIYF
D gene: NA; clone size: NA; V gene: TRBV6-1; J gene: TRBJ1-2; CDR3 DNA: TGTGCCAGCAGTGAAAACAGCATCTATGGCTACACCTTC; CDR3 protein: CASSENSIYGYTF
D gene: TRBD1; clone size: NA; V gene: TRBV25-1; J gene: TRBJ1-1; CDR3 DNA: TGTGCCAGCAGACCATATAAAGACAGGGGAGACACTGAAGCTTTCTTT; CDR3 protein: CASRPYKDRGDTEAFF
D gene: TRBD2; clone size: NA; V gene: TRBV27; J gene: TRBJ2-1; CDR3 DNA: TGTGCCAGCAGCCGAGCTGGGACGGGACTAGCATGGAATGAGCAGTTCTTC; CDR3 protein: CASSRAGTGLAWNEQFF
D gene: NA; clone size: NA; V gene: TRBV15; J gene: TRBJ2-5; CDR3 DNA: TGTGCCACCAGCAGAGTAACAGCCCTCCAAGAGACCCAGTACTTC; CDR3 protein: CATSRVTALQETQYF
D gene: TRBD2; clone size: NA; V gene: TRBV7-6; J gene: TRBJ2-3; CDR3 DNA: TGTGCCAGCAGCTTACTAGCGGGCGCCGAATTAGATACGCAGTATTTT; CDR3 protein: CASSLLAGAELDTQYF
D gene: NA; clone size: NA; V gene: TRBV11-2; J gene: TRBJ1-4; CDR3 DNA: TGTGCCAGCAGCTATAAATGGGGGGGAGAGGGCGAAAAACTGTTTTTT; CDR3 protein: CASSYKWGGEGEKLFF
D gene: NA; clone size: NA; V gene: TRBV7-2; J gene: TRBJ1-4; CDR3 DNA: TGTGCCAGCAGCTTTATACGGGGGGGAGGTAATGAAAAACTGTTTTTT; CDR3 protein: CASSFIRGGGNEKLFF
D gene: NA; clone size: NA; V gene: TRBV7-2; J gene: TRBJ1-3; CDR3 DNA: TGTGCCAGCAGCTTTATAGCAGGGACGGTAGGCTCTGGAAACACCATATATTTT; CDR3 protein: CASSFIAGTVGSGNTIYF
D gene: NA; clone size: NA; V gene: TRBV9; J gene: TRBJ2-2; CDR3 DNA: TGTGCCAGCAGCGTAGAGGGGAAGGCCGGGGAGCTGTTTTTT; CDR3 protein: CASSVEGKAGELFF
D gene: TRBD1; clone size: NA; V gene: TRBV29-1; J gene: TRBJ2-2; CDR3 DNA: TGCAGCGTGGCGAGGACAGGGGTGACCGGGGAGCTGTTTTTT; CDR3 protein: CSVARTGVTGELFF
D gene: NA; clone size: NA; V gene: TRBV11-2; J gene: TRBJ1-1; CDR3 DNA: TGTGCCAGCAGCTTACTACCATACAGGACTGAAGCTTTCTTT; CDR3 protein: CASSLLPYRTEAFF
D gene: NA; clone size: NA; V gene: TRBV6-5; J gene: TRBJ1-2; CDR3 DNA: TGTGCCAGCAGTTACTCGAAGGGGGGGATTGGCGGCTACACCTTC; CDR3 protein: CASSYSKGGIGGYTF
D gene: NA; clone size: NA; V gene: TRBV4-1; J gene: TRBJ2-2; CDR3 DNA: TGCGCCAGCAGCCCAAGGGTTTACACCGGGGAGCTGTTTTTT; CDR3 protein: CASSPRVYTGELFF
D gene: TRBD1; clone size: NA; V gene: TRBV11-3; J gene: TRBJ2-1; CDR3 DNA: TGTGCCAGCAGCTTAGATCTTGGCACCAGGACAGGGTCCAATGAGCAGTTCTTC; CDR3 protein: CASSLDLGTRTGSNEQFF
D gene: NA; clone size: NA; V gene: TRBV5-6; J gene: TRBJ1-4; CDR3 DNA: TGTGCCAGCCCCTTCTGGGGAGGGAAGGAGAAACTGTTTTTT; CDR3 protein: CASPFWGGKEKLFF
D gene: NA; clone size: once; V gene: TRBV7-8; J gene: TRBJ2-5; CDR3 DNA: TGTGCCAGCTGTTGGGGCCTGGTAGCGCAAGAGACCCAGTACTTC; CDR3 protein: CASCWGLVAQETQYF
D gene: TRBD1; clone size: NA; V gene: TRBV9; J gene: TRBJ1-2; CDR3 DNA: TGTGCCAGCAGCGTAGCGGGACAGGCCCCTGTAACGGGTGGCTACACCTTC; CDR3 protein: CASSVAGQAPVTGGYTF
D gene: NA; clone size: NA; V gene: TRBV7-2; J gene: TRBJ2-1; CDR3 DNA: TGTGCCAGCAGCTTAGCGTTAATGAACGGGGGTAGACCAGAGCAGTTCTTC; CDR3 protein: CASSLALMNGGRPEQFF
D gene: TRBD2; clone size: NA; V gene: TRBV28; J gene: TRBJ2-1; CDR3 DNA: TGTGCCAGCAGTTTGAGGGGACTAGCGGGAGACAATGAGCAGTTCTTC; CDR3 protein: CASSLRGLAGDNEQFF
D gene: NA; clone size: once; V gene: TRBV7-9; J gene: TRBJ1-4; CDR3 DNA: TGTGCCAGCAGCTTTGGCCTTAATGAAAAACTGTTTTTT; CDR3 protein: CASSFGLNEKLFF
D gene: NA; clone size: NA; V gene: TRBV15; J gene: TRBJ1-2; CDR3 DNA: TGTGCCACCAGCAGAGATTTTTCGGTGGCAGGGGAAGCCCAAGGCTACACCTTC; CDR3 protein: CATSRDFSVAGEAQGYTF
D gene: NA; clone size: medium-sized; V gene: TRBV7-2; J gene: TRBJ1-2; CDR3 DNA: TGTGCCAGCAGCTTAGACCCAAGCTCCGGCTACACCTTC; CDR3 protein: CASSLDPSSGYTF
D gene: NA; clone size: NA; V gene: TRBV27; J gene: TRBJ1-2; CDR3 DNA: TGTGCCAGCACCTCTTTAGGGGGACTCAGGGCTGGCTACACCTTC; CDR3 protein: CASTSLGGLRAGYTF
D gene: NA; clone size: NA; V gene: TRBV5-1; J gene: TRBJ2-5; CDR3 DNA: TGCGCCAGCAGCTTGGGGCTGTTTATAGGCGGGGGCACTTCCAAAGAGACCCAGTACTTC; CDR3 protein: CASSLGLFIGGGTSKETQYF
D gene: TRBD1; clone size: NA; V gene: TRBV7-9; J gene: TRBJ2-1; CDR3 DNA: TGTGCCAGCAGCTTAGGACAGGGTTCTTCCTACAATGAGCAGTTCTTC; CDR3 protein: CASSLGQGSSYNEQFF
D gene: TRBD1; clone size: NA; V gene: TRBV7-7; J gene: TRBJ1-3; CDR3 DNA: TGTGCCAGCAGCCCGACAGGGAAGGGCTCCGACACCATATATTTT; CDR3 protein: CASSPTGKGSDTIYF
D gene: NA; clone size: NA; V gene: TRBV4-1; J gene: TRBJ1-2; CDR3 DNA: TGCGCCAGCAGCCAAGCTAGGGGAGGGGGCTACACCTTC; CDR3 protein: CASSQARGGGYTF